These 11 T cell receptor beta chains were all obtained from the same sample, sequenced in a study of molecular identifiers for immune sequencing clone quantification. Each CDR3 protein gets one entry after TCRdb re-called the PCR reads with MiXCR. The sample lists around 40,000 distinct CDR3 sequences; about a fifth were seen once. Input material: naive CD8+ T cells from blood, with Jurkat cell RNA spiked in. The subset here: FACS-sorted CD8+CD4-CCR7+CD45RA+ naive T cells. The receptor set was obtained from a human donor in good health. Some libraries in this study had Jurkat cell RNA spiked in.

This clonotype was seen repeatedly, ten times or more. This chain connects TRBV11-2 to TRBJ2-3, with D perhaps matching TRBD1 or TRBD2 (5 bases each). Trimming removed 3 bases at V and 4 bases at J, with 17 bases between. The CDR3 runs 16 residues. CDR1 and CDR2 from the germline V gene are SGHAT and FQNNGV. CDR3 sequence: CASSLGVAGAADTQYF. The CDR3 region has the DNA TGTGCCAGCAGCTTGGGGGTAGCCGGGGCGGCAGATACGCAGTATTTT.

There are many counts of this clonotype. The chain links TRBV4-1 to TRBJ1-1, with D hard to call. CDR1 is MGHRA, CDR2 YSYEKL, per germline. With 4 bases removed from V and 4 bases from J, the gap between germline ends came to 16 bases. The CDR3 has 15 amino acids. The CDR3 nucleotides read TGCGCCAGCAGCCCACTGGCCGGGAGTGGCACTGAAGCTTTCTTT. Its protein is CASSPLAGSGTEAFF.

Concerning this clonotype itself: This may be a read error: a much more frequent sequence differs by one nucleotide. The CDR3 sequence is CAWSDSGGGTGGYADTQYF. As DNA, the CDR3 is TGTGCCTGGAGTGACAGTGGGGGCGGGACAGGGGGCTACGCAGATACGCAGTATTTT. The chain combines TRBV30 with TRBJ2-3; 12 nucleotides align to TRBD1. CDR1 is GTSNPN and CDR2 is SVGIG in the germline V gene (reference sequence). The CDR3 is 19 amino acids. The J segment lost 4 bases and the V segment lost 1 base, leaving 15 bases of the junction unmatched.

Comment on this clonotype: A much bigger clone sits one base away, suggesting this may be a read error. The genes are TRBV12-3 or TRBV12-4 and TRBJ1-1; perhaps TRBD1 as D (5 bases). This CDR3 comprises 14 residues. V lost 6 bases and J 10 bases, leaving 21 bases between the germline ends. CDR3 bases: TGTGCCAGCAGCCCGGGGGACGGTTTGTCGGGAGCTTTCTTT. It specifies CASSPGDGLSGAFF.

This clonotype was detected many times. J is TRBJ2-7 and V is TRBV6-5, with 12 nucleotides matching TRBD1. The length of the CDR3 is 15 residues. V was pared by 0 bases and J by 5 bases, with 2 bases of the junction left unmatched. The germline V gene has CDR1 MNHEY and CDR2 SVGAGI. This CDR3 reads CASSYSGTGGHEQYF. For the CDR3, the DNA is TGTGCCAGCAGTTACTCTGGGACAGGGGGCCACGAGCAGTACTTC.

The table lists this clonotype with a count of one. A much larger clonotype is one base distant, so this may be a read error. This chain links TRBV4-1 with TRBJ2-1, with 7 bases fitting TRBD2. The CDR3 loop spans 17 amino acids. V shed 1 base, J shed 6 bases, and the junction held 12 bases outside the gene matches. Germline CDR1 and CDR2: MGHRA and YSYEKL. The CDR3 reads CASSQGAGETTCNEQFF. CDR3 DNA sequence: TGCGCCAGCAGCCAAGGGGCGGGGGAAACCACCTGCAATGAGCAGTTCTTC.

This clonotype was seen ten or more times. V and J are TRBV12-3 or TRBV12-4 and TRBJ1-2, with D possibly TRBD1 on 5 matching bases. The CDR3 has 14 amino acids. V was trimmed by 4 bases and J by 3 bases, leaving 12 bases between them. CDR3 nucleotides: TGTGCCAGCAGTTCCCCAGGGCCCGACTATGGCTACACCTTC. Amino acids: CASSSPGPDYGYTF.

This clonotype was seen ten or more times. The chain uses TRBV13 and TRBJ2-5, with 10 bases identical to TRBD1. Unmatched junction bases numbered 5, after V lost 6 bases and J lost 4 bases. The CDR3 is 14 residues long. Germline-derived CDR1 and CDR2 are PRHDT and FYEKMQ (reference sequence). CDR3 sequence: CASSHDRGLETQYF. As DNA, the CDR3 is TGTGCCAGCAGTCACGACAGGGGGCTAGAGACCCAGTACTTC. Full variable domain (rest looked up from reference TRBV13 and TRBJ2-5): AAGVIQSPRHLIKEKRETATLKCYPIPRHDTVYWYQQGPGQDPQFLISFYEKMQSDKGSIPDRFSAQQFSDYHSELNMSSLELGDSALYFCASSHDRGLETQYFGPGTRLLVL.

With respect to this clonotype: At one end the junction does not follow the germline gene, possibly because of a read error. This chain joins TRBV2 and TRBJ1-4; 7 positions match TRBD1. The CDR3 has 17 residues. The germline V gene has CDR1 SNHLY and CDR2 FYNNEI. The CDR3 here is CASSEAGASTGDEKLSF. For the CDR3, the DNA is TGTGCCAGCAGTGAGGCAGGGGCCAGCACAGGGGATGAAAAACTGTCTTTT.

This clonotype was detected many times. V gene TRBV12-3 or TRBV12-4 combines with J gene TRBJ1-2; D is undetermined. The CDR3 totals 11 residues. V was pared by 6 bases and J by 4 bases, with 6 bases between. The CDR3 nucleotides read TGTGCCAGCAGCGGGATCTATGGCTACACCTTC. Translated: CASSGIYGYTF.

In its sample, this clonotype was seen many times. V usage is TRBV5-1 and J usage is TRBJ2-1; TRBD2 might be the D (7 bases). V was cut by 4 bases and J by 6 bases, with 20 bases left in between. The CDR3 is 16 amino acids. Germline assignment: CDR1 SGHRS and CDR2 YFSETQ. CDR3 bases: TGCGCCAGCAGCCATGGAACGGGGGGCACGGTCAATGAGCAGTTCTTC. Protein: CASSHGTGGTVNEQFF. The full variable domain, in which reference TRBV5-1 and TRBJ2-1 provide the parts outside the CDR3, is KAGVTQTPRYLIKTRGQQVTLSCSPISGHRSVSWYQQTPGQGLQFLFEYFSETQRNKGNFPGRFSGRQFSNSRSEMNVSTLELGDSALYLCASSHGTGGTVNEQFFGPGTRLTVL.